This T cell receptor (beta chain) was recorded in a study of T cells in Graves' hyperthyroidism and ophthalmopathy. Study conclusions and caveats: In the blood, most expanded thyroid clonotypes above 0.001 appeared as well.

Concerning this clonotype: Its antigen is not identified.

RNA transcripts yielded amplified TCR beta CDR3 regions. HTBI primers were the set used in a first-round RT-PCR of the TCR CDR3. TCRdb re-called the multiplex PCR reads through MiXCR, storing one row per CDR3 protein. Of around 350,000 distinct CDR3 sequences listed, 15% to 19% were seen once; the top ten hold roughly 25%. V lost 3 bases and J 3 bases, leaving 16 bases between the germline ends. CDR1 and CDR2 (germline): DFQATT, SNEGSKA (reference sequence). The CDR3 contains 15 residues. Patients having uncontrolled infection, another autoimmune disease, pregnancy or lactation were not included. PBMCs were obtained from 10 ml fresh peripheral blood.

The receptor was derived from a young woman with Graves' hyperthyroidism that later progressed to Graves' ophthalmopathy. The rearrangement uses TRBV20-1 and TRBJ2-3; tentatively, D is TRBD2 (5 bases). Sequenced: blood. The CDR3 sequence: CSARVTAGRTDTQYF. CDR3 sequence (DNA): TGCAGTGCTAGGGTGACTGCGGGTCGGACAGATACGCAGTATTTT.